This passage covers 2 T cell receptor beta chains from one sample sequenced in a study of blood T cell repertoires in COVID-19. Method: immunoSEQ multiplex PCR; TCRdb's copy keeps in-frame clones and lacks some. The table records 200,000 to 300,000 clones, 65% to 90% of them present only once. Sequencing was done on a sample of PBMCs or T cells enriched from blood (not recorded which). All receptors come from a woman aged 45-65 years with acute COVID-19.

The chain uses TRBV7-8 and TRBJ1-1; D is perhaps TRBD1 (6 bases). The CDR3 is 15 amino acids. CDR1 and CDR2 from the germline V gene are SGHVS and FQNEAQ. The V and J ends lost 5 bases and 2 bases respectively, with 15 bases between them. CDR3 sequence: CASSPDSAINTEAFF. CDR3 DNA sequence: TGTGCCAGCAGCCCGGACAGCGCAATTAACACTGAAGCTTTCTTT.

This chain uses TRBV7-2 with TRBJ2-1; TRBD1 matches at 9 bases. CDR1 is SGHTA and CDR2 is FQGNSA in the germline V gene. With V trimmed by 5 bases and J by 13 bases, 15 bases remained unmatched. The CDR3 runs 15 residues. CDR3 amino acids: CASSPDRGRARRQFF. The CDR3 nucleotides read TGTGCCAGCAGCCCGGACAGGGGAAGGGCTAGGAGACAGTTCTTC.